The clone carrying this T cell receptor beta chain was found a few times. What it binds is unknown. Isolation of CD4+ T cells took place after ten to eleven days of culture. A half-medium replacement with IL-2 medium was carried out on days 3 and 7. This table comes from immunoSEQ multiplex PCR, and its TCRdb copy is limited to in-frame clones, with some not included. Of about 37,000 clones listed, 60% to 75% are singletons. This sample was taken from a study of vaccination effects on CD4 cells after COVID-19. V was clipped by 2 bases and J by 7 bases; unmatched bases: 9. Germline values: CDR1 MNHNY, CDR2 SVGAGI (reference sequence). The length of the CDR3 is 15 residues.

The receptor comes from a human donor who received a COVID-19 vaccine. V is TRBV6-6 and J is TRBJ2-7; 9 bases align to TRBD1. This specimen was CD4+ T cells from PBMCs cultured without peptide, taken before COVID-19 vaccination. CDR3 sequence: CASSYDRGTPREQYF. In DNA form, the CDR3 reads TGTGCCAGCAGTTACGACAGGGGGACCCCTAGAGAGCAGTACTTC.